This TCR beta chain is from a study of blood T cell repertoires in COVID-19. At the level of the study: Specimens from acute and convalescent COVID-19 originated in the United States, Italy and Spain. T cells, B-cell-depleted T cells, or PBMCs supplied cDNA or gDNA.

The V end lost 4 bases, the J end lost 1 base, and 12 bases lay between the germline ends. This CDR3 is 16 amino acids long. CDR1 is SGDLS and CDR2 is YYNGEE in the germline V gene. Authors' analysis steps: Reference gene primer amplification yielded estimated nucleated cell counts. Only in-frame clones appear in the TCRdb table, and some are missing; sequencing was by immunoSEQ multiplex PCR. V, J and clone size derive from that table, while D and trimming were established from the DNA sequence. In the table there are fewer than 95,000 clones, more than 70% of which are singletons. The V call is TRBV9, the J call TRBJ2-6; a weak D match, TRBD1 (6 bases). The receptor comes from a man between 60 and 75 years old with acute or convalescent COVID-19. Sequenced input: peripheral blood. The CDR3 region has the DNA TGTGCCAGCAGCACATTCGGGACATCTGGGGCCAACGTCCTGACTTTC. Its translation: CASSTFGTSGANVLTF.